The 3 T cell receptor beta chains in this list originate from one sample, sequenced in a study of CD8 T cells in ankylosing spondylitis. Each CDR3 protein is one row after TCRdb ran MiXCR on the 5' RACE reads. The table records 300,000 to 350,000 distinct CDR3 sequences, less than 25% of them present only once. The sample taken for sequencing was blood, either unsorted or a sorted T cell fraction (not recorded which). Receptor source: a female donor with ankylosing spondylitis or in good health (not recorded which).

This clonotype was seen many times. The chain recombines TRBV7-3 with TRBJ2-2, with 10 positions matching TRBD2. The CDR3 is 15 residues long. The V gene's germline CDR1 is SGHTA and CDR2 FQGTGA. J lost 5 bases, V lost 4 bases, and 4 bases had no gene match. The CDR3 loop reads CASSSSGLATGELFF. CDR3 coding DNA: TGTGCCAGCAGCTCCTCGGGACTAGCGACCGGGGAGCTGTTTTTT.

The V gene is TRBV5-1, the J gene TRBJ1-1; 9 bases align to TRBD1. J was trimmed by 1 base and V by 7 bases; bases with no gene match: 5. This CDR3 comprises 14 residues. Germline assignment: CDR1 SGHRS and CDR2 YFSETQ. The CDR3 reads CASGGQGRNTEAFF. In nucleotides, the CDR3 is TGCGCCAGCGGGGGACAGGGACGGAACACTGAAGCTTTCTTT. The variable domain in full, with the rest retrieved from reference TRBV5-1 and TRBJ1-1, is KAGVTQTPRYLIKTRGQQVTLSCSPISGHRSVSWYQQTPGQGLQFLFEYFSETQRNKGNFPGRFSGRQFSNSRSEMNVSTLELGDSALYLCASGGQGRNTEAFFGQGTRLTVV.

The V call is TRBV11-2, the J call TRBJ1-2, with 7 positions matching TRBD1. V lost 4 bases to trimming and J lost 7 bases; unmatched junction nucleotides: 6. Germline V gene data show CDR1 as SGHAT and CDR2 as FQNNGV. The CDR3 is 13 residues long. The CDR3 here is CASSSPGGSGYTF. CDR3 DNA: TGTGCCAGCAGCTCCCCAGGGGGATCTGGCTACACCTTC.